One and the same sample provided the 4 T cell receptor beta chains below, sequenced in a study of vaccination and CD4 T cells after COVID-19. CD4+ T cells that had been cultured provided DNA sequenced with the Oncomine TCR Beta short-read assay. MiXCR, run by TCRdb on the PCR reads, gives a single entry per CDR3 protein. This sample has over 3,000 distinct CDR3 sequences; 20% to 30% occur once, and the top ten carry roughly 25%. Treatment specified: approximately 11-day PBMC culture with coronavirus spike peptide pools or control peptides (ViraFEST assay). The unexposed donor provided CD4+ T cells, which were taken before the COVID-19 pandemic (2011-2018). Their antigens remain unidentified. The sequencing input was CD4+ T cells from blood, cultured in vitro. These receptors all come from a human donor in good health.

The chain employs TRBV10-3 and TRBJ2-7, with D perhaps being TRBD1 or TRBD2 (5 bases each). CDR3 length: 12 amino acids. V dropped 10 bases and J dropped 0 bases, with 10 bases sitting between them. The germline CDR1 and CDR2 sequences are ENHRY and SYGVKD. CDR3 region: CATGTDSYEQYF. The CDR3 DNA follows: TGTGCCACCGGGACGGACTCCTACGAGCAGTACTTC.

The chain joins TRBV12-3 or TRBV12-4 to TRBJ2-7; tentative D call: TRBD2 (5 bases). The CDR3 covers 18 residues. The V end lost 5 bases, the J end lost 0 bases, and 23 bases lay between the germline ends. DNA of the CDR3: TGTGCCAGCAGTAGACGCCGTACCCGGGATTTAAGCTCCTACGAGCAGTACTTC. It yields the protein CASSRRRTRDLSSYEQYF.

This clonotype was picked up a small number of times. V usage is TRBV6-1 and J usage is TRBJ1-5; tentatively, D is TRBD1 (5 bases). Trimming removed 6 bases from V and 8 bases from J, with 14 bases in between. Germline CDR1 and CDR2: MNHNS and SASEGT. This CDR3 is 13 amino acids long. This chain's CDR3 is CASRSPRGEPQHF. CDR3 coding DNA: TGTGCCAGCAGGAGCCCCCGGGGGGAGCCCCAGCATTTT.

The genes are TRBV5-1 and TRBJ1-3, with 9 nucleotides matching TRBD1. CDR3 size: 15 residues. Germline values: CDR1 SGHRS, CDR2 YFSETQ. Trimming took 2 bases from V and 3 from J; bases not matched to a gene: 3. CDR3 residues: CASSLQGAFGNTIYF. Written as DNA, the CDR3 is TGCGCCAGCAGCTTACAGGGGGCTTTTGGAAACACCATATATTTT. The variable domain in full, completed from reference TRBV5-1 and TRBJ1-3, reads KAGVTQTPRYLIKTRGQQVTLSCSPISGHRSVSWYQQTPGQGLQFLFEYFSETQRNKGNFPGRFSGRQFSNSRSEMNVSTLELGDSALYLCASSLQGAFGNTIYFGEGSWLTVV.